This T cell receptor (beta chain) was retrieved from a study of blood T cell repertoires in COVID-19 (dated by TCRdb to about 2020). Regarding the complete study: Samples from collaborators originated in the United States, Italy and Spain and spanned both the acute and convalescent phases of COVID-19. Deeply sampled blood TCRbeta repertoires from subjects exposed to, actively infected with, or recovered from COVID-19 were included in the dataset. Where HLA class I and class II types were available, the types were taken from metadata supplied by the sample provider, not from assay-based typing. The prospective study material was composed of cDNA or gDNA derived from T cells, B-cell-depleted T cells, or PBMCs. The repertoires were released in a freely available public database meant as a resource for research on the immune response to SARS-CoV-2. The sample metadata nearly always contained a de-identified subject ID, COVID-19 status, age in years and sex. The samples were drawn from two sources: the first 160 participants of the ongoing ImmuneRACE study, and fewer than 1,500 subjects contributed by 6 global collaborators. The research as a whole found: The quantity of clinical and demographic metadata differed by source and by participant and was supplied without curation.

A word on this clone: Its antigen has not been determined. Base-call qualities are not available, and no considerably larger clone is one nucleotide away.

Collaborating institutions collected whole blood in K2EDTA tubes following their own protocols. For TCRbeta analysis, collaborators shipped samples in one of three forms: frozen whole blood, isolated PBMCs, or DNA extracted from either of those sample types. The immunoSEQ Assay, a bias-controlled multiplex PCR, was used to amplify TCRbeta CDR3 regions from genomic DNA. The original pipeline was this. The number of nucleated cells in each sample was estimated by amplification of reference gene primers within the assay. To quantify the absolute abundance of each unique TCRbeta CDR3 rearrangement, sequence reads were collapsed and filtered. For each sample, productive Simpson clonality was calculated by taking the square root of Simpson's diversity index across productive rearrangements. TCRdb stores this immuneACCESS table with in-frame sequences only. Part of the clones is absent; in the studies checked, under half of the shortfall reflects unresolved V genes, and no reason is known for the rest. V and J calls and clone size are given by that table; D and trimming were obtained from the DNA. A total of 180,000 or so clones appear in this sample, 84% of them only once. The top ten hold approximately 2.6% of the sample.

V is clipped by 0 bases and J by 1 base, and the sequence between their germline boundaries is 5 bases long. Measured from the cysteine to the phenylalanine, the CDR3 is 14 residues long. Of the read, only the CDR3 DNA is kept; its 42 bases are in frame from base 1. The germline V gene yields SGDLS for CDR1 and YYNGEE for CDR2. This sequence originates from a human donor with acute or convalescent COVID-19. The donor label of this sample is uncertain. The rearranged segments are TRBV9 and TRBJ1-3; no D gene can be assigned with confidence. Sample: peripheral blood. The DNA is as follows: TGTGCCAGCAGCGTAGACGGGTCTGGAAACACCATATATTTT. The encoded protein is CASSVDGSGNTIYF.